This T cell receptor beta chain was recorded in a study of blood T cells in healthy people across ages. The authors ran a second PCR of about 6 to 11 cycles using a sample-barcoded 5' primer and a J-beta primer mix. TCRdb fed the 5' RACE reads into MiXCR, producing one record per CDR3 protein. The sample gives over 500,000 distinct CDR3 sequences, roughly half of which show up once; approximately 13% is in the top ten. From germline, CDR1 is LNHNV and CDR2 YYDKDF (reference sequence). The CDR3 extends over 11 amino acids. This receptor was obtained from a woman aged 80 or over in good health. Sequenced input: blood. The chain joins TRBV15 to TRBJ2-1; D might be TRBD2 (6 bases). Matching the DNA end better, TRBJ2-7 makes the J call doubtful. The CDR3 DNA reads as TGTGCCACCAGCTACGGGACTGAGCAGTACTTC. Translated: CATSYGTEQYF.